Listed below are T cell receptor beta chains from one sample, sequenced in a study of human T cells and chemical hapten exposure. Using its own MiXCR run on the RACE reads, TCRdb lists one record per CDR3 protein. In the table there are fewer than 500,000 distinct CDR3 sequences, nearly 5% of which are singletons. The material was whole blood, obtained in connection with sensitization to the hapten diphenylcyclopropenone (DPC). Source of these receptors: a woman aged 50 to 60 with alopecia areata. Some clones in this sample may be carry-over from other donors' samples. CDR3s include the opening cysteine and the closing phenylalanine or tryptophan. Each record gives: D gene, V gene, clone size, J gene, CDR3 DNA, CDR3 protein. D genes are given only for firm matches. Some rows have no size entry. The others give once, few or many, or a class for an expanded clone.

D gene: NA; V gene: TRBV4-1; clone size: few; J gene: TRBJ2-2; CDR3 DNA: TGCGCCAGCAGCCAAGGGGCGACAGGGAACACCGGGGAGCTGTTTTTT; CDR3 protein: CASSQGATGNTGELFF
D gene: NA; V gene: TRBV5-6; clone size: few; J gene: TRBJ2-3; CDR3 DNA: TGTGCCAGCAGCTTACGGGCCTTCGATACGCAGTATTTT; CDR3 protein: CASSLRAFDTQYF
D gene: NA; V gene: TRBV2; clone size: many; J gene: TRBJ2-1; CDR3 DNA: TGTGCCAGCAGTGGGCAAAGCTCCTACAATGAGCAGTTCTTC; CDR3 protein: CASSGQSSYNEQFF
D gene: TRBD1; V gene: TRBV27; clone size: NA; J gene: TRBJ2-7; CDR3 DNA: TGTGCCAGCAGTTTATCCCGGGACAGGTCGGGCGAGCAGTACTTC; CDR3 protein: CASSLSRDRSGEQYF
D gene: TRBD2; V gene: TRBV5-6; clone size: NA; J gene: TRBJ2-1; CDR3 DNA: TGTGCCAGCAGCTTGGAGGGACTACTGGTCTTC; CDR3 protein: CASSLEGLLVF
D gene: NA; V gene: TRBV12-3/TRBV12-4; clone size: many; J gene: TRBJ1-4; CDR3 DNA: TGTGCCAGCAGTTTACACGCGGGGGAAAAACTGTTTTTT; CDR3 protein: CASSLHAGEKLFF
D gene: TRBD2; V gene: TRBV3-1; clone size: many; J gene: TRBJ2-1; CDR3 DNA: TGTGCCAGCAGCCAAGAGTTGAGGGCGGGAGACAATGAGCAGTTCTTC; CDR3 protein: CASSQELRAGDNEQFF
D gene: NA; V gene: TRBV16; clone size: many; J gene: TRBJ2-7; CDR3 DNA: TGTGCCAGCAGCAGGGAACAGGTGACCCCGCAGTACTTC; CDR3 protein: CASSREQVTPQYF
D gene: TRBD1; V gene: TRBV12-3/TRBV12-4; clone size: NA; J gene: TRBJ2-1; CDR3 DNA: TGTGCCAGCAGTTTGGGAGGGACAGGGATTAGGTATGAGCAGTTCTTC; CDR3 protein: CASSLGGTGIRYEQFF
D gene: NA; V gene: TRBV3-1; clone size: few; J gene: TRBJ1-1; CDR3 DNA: TGTGCCAGCAGCCAAGAACAGGAGAACACTGAAGCTTTCTTT; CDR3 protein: CASSQEQENTEAFF
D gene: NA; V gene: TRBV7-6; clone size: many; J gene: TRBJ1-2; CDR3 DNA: TGTGCCAGCAGCCCCCCCGGGGTTGCTCCCAATGGCTACACCTTC; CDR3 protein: CASSPPGVAPNGYTF
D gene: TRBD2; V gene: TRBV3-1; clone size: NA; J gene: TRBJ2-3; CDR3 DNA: TGTGCCAGCAGCCAAGTTCCGGGACTAGCGGGGGCGAGCACAGATACGCAGTATTTT; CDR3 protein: CASSQVPGLAGASTDTQYF
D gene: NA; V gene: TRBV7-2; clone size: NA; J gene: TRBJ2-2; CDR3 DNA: TGTGCCAGCAGCTTCGGCGTTAACACCGGGGAGCTGTTTTTT; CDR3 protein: CASSFGVNTGELFF
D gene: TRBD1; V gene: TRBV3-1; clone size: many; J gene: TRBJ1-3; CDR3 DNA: TGTGCCAGCAGCCAAGCACCCGGGACAGCGGGAAACACCATATATTTT; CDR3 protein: CASSQAPGTAGNTIYF
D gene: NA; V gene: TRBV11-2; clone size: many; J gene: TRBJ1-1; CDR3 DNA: TGTGCCAGCAGCTTAACGGGGCAAGCGGACACTGAAGCTTTCTTT; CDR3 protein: CASSLTGQADTEAFF
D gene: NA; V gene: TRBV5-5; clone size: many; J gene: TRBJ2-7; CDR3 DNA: TGTGCCAGCAGCCGGGGCGGGGGCCGTGTTTCCTACGAGCAGTACTTC; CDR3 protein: CASSRGGGRVSYEQYF
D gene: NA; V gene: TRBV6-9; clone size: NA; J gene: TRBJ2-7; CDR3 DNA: TGTGCCAGCAGGATTACCCTTGCGGGAAGCTACGAGCAGTACTTC; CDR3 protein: CASRITLAGSYEQYF
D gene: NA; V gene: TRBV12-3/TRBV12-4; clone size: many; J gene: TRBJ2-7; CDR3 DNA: TGTGCCAGCAGCAGACCCGAAAACTACGAGCAGTACTTC; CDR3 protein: CASSRPENYEQYF
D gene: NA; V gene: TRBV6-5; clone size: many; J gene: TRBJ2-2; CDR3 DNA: TGTGCCAGCAGTTATAGGGCCCACACCGGGGAGCTGTTTTTT; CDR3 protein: CASSYRAHTGELFF
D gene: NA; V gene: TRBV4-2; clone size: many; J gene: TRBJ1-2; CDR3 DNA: TGTGCCAGCAGCCAAGAACTGAAAAGCTATGGCTACACCTTC; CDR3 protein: CASSQELKSYGYTF
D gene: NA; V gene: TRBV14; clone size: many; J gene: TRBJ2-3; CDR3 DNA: TGTGCCAGCAGCCAGGGAGTCGGGATTTGGGATACGCAGTATTTT; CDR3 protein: CASSQGVGIWDTQYF
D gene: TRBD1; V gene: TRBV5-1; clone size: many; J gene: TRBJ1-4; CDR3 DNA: TGCGCCAGCAGCCCCGGGGACAGGGGAACTAATGAAAAACTGTTTTTT; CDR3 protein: CASSPGDRGTNEKLFF
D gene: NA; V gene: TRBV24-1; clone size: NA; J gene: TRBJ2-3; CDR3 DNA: TGTGCCACCAGTGATTCCACAGGGATTGCCACAGATACGCAGTATTTT; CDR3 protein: CATSDSTGIATDTQYF
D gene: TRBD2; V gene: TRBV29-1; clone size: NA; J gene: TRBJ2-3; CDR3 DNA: TGCAGCGCGGGCGGGAGAGGCGATACGAAGTATTTT; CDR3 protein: CSAGGRGDTKYF
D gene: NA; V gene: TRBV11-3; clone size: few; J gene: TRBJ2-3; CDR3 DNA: TGTGCCAGCAGCTTAGCTACAGGGACTAGCACAGATACGCAGTATTTT; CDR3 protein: CASSLATGTSTDTQYF
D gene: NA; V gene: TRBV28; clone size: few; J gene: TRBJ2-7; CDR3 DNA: TGTGCCAGCAGTCCCCCCGCCCTAACGCTGGCCTACGAGCAGTACTTC; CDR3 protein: CASSPPALTLAYEQYF
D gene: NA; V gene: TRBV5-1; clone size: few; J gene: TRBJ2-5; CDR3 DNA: TGCGCCAGCAGCTTGTTCGCGGGGCAAGAGACCCAGTACTTC; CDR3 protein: CASSLFAGQETQYF
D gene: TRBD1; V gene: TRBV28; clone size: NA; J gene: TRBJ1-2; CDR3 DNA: TGTGCCAGCAGTCCCTGGATAACAGGGGCCTATGGCTACACCTTC; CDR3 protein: CASSPWITGAYGYTF
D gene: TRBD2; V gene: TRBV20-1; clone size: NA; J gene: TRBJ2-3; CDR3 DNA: TGCAGTGCTAGAACACTAGCGGGAGGGCCTGGTCCAGATACGCAGTATTTT; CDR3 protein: CSARTLAGGPGPDTQYF
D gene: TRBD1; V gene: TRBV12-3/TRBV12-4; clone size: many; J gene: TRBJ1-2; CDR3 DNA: TGTGCCAGCAGTCTAACCCACAGGGGGGACTTAGGAGGCTACACCTTC; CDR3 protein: CASSLTHRGDLGGYTF
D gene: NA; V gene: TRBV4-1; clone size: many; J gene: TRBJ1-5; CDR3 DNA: TGCGCCAGCAGCCAAGAAAGTCAGGGCGATCAGCCCCAGCATTTT; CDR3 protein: CASSQESQGDQPQHF
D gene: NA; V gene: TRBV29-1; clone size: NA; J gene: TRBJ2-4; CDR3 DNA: TGCAGCGTTGAGGGGCAGGGCGAAAACATTCAGTACTTC; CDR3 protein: CSVEGQGENIQYF
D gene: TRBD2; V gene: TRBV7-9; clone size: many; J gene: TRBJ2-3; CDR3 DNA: TGTGCCAGCAGCCCATGGGCAATAGCGGGGCGGACAGATACGCAGTATTTT; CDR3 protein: CASSPWAIAGRTDTQYF
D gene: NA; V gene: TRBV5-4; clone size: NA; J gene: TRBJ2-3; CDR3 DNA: TGTGCCAGCAGGGGGCCTACAGATACGCAGTATTTT; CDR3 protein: CASRGPTDTQYF
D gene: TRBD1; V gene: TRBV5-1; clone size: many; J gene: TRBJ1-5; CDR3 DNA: TGCGCCAGCAGCACGGGACAGGGACAACAGCCCCAGCATTTT; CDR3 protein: CASSTGQGQQPQHF
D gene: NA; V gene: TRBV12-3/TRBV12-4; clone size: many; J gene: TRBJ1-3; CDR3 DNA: TGTGCCAGCCTCTGGGGATCTGGAAACACCATATATTTT; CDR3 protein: CASLWGSGNTIYF
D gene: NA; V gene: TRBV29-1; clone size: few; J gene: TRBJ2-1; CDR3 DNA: TGCAGCGTCCCATTAGCGGCCCTCTCCTACAATGAGCAGTTCTTC; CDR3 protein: CSVPLAALSYNEQFF
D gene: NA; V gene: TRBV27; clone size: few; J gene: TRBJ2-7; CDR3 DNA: TGTGCCAGCAGTTTAACCGGACCCTCCCCCTACGAGCAGTACTTC; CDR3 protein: CASSLTGPSPYEQYF
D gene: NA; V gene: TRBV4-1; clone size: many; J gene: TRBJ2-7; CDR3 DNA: TGCGCCAGCAGCGGCCGTTTCGGCCACGAGCAGTACTTC; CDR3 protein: CASSGRFGHEQYF
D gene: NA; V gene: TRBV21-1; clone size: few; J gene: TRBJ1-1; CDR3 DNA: TGTGCCAGCAGACGACAGGGCCAGAACACTGAAGCTTTCTTT; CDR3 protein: CASRRQGQNTEAFF
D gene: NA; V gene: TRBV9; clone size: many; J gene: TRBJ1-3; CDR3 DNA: TGTGCCAGCAGAGGGGTTTCAGGAAACACCATATATTTT; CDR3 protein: CASRGVSGNTIYF
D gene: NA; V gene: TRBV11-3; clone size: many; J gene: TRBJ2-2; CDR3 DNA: TGTGCCAGCAGCTTAGATCGAATGAGCGGGGAGCTGTTTTTT; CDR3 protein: CASSLDRMSGELFF
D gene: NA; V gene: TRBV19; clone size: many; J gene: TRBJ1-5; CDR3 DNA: TGTGCCAGTAGTATAGGACTCTCTCAGCCCCAGCATTTT; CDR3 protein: CASSIGLSQPQHF
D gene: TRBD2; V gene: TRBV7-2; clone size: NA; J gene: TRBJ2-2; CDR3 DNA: TGTGCCAGCAGCTCACCCGCGACGGGGGGGCCCCCCGGGGAGCTGTTTTTT; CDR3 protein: CASSSPATGGPPGELFF
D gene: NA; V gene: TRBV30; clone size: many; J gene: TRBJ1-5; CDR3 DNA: TGTGCCTGGAGTGCCGAGTTAGCCAATCAGCCCCAGCATTTT; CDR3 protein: CAWSAELANQPQHF
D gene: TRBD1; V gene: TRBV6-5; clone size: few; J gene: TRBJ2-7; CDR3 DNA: TGTGCCAGCAGTTACTCCCTGAGGACAGGGGGCTTTATCTCCTACGAGCAGTACTTC; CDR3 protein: CASSYSLRTGGFISYEQYF
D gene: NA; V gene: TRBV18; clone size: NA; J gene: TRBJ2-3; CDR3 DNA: TGTGCCAGCTCACAACGGCAGGTTTCTAGCACAGATACGCAGTATTTT; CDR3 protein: CASSQRQVSSTDTQYF
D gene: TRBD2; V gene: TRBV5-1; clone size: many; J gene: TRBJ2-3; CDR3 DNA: TGCGCCAGCAGTGGACTAGCGGGAGGCACAGATACGCAGTATTTT; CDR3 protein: CASSGLAGGTDTQYF
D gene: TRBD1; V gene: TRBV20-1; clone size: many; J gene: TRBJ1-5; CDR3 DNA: TGCAGTGCCGCTGACAGGGCCTATAGCAATCAGCCCCAGCATTTT; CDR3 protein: CSAADRAYSNQPQHF
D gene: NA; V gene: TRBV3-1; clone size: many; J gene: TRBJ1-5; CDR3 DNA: TGTGCCAGCAGCCCAATCACGGGGGGTGAGCCCCAGCATTTT; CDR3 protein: CASSPITGGEPQHF